The text below deals with one T cell receptor beta chain. In its sample, this clone was seen once. What antigen it recognizes has not been identified. Nothing much larger sits one base from this clone, and base qualities are not available. TCRbeta CDR3 regions were amplified from genomic DNA by means of the immunoSEQ Assay, a bias-controlled multiplex PCR. On the study's bioinformatics: The number of nucleated cells in each sample was estimated by amplification of reference gene primers within the assay. To quantify the absolute abundance of each unique TCRbeta CDR3 rearrangement, sequence reads were collapsed and filtered. Productive Simpson clonality was computed per sample as the square root of Simpson's diversity index over productive rearrangements. Sourced from immuneACCESS, this table was stored by TCRdb with only in-frame sequences that have V and J called. A share of the clones is absent; for the studies checked, an unresolved V gene accounts for under half, and the remainder has no known explanation. D and trimming come from the DNA, and the V and J calls and clone size come from that table. The sample includes 180,000 or so clones, with more than 85% observed a single time. Roughly 1.2% of the sample lies in the top ten.

The data are from a study of blood T cell repertoires in COVID-19 (TCRdb year 2020). Some background on the complete study: Samples covering the acute and convalescent phases of COVID-19 were provided by collaborators in the United States, Italy and Spain. The material from the prospective study consisted of cDNA or gDNA derived from T cells, B-cell-depleted T cells, or PBMCs. Sample metadata almost always included a de-identified subject ID, COVID-19 status, age in years and sex. Where available, HLA class I and class II types were obtained from metadata supplied by the sample provider rather than from assay-based typing. Samples came from the ongoing ImmuneRACE study (first 160 participants) plus 1,254 subjects from 6 global collaborators. The dataset comprised deeply sampled blood TCRbeta repertoires from subjects exposed to, actively infected with, or recovered from COVID-19. The repertoires were made available in a free public database intended to serve as a resource for research on the immune response to SARS-CoV-2. General study outcomes and caveats: The quantity of clinical and demographic metadata differed by source and by participant and was supplied without curation.

Enrolling through a virtual design, the prospective study's participants ranged in age from roughly 18 to 90 years and lived across 20 to 30 United States geographic areas. Cohort assignment in the prospective study relied on participant-reported clinical history from a screening survey and a study questionnaire. Each participant in the prospective study had whole blood, serum and a nasopharyngeal or oropharyngeal swab collected by mobile phlebotomists. Over a roughly two-month period, participants in the prospective study had the option of providing additional blood draws and questionnaires. Before DNA extraction, blood samples from the prospective study were shipped at room temperature or frozen. Material for sequencing was PBMCs or T cells enriched from blood (not recorded which). The TCR was taken from a human donor with acute COVID-19. The donor label of this sample is uncertain.

The nucleotides read TGTGCCAGCAGCCAGGGACAGATCGAGGGTGAGACCCAGTACTTC. This is translated as CASSQGQIEGETQYF. The rearrangement combines TRBV3-1 (or the pseudogene TRBV3-2) with TRBJ2-5; 7 bases in between match TRBD1. The germline V gene (reference sequence) yields LGHDT for CDR1 and YNNKEL for CDR2. V trim: 3 bases; J trim: 5 bases; unmatched bases: 9. The CDR3 measures 15 amino acids from cysteine to phenylalanine. Here the CDR3 DNA is all that survives: 45 bases in frame from base 1.